This is a list of T cell receptor beta chains from one sample in a study of human CD8 memory T cell subsets. TCRdb re-called the 5' RACE reads and gives one entry per CDR3 protein, without DNA. The repertoire shows roughly 10,000 distinct CDR3 sequences; the top ten hold around 21%. The sequenced sample was CD8+ T cells from PBMCs. Receptors were obtained from a human donor in good health. The CDR3 runs from the conserved cysteine through the conserved F or W. Clone size appears in some rows only: once, few, many, or a class for an expanded clone.

cdr3_aa	clone_size	v_call	j_call
CSVRAMTWDYGYTF	medium-sized	TRBV29-1	TRBJ1-2
CSAPELNRTRYEQYF	NA	TRBV20-1	TRBJ2-7
CATSAYGPGLALNEQFF	NA	TRBV15	TRBJ2-1
CASSYSGTGSYEQYF	medium-sized	TRBV28	TRBJ2-7
CASSFSSGRAGEQFF	NA	TRBV11-3	TRBJ2-1
CASSQLTGSPYEQYF	medium-sized	TRBV28	TRBJ2-7
CASSDVRNPGEKLFF	NA	TRBV2	TRBJ1-4
CASSLRLAGVDGELFF	NA	TRBV7-3	TRBJ2-2
CASTKQGATNEKLFF	NA	TRBV5-5	TRBJ1-4
CASSLAGTGDTEAFF	NA	TRBV7-9	TRBJ1-1
CSVSQAPGSKGGYEQYF	medium-sized	TRBV29-1	TRBJ2-7
CASSPGSLRGRRTGELFF	NA	TRBV19	TRBJ2-2
CASSWASGSSYNEQFF	NA	TRBV5-1	TRBJ2-1
CASSQERPPYEQYF	medium-sized	TRBV4-3	TRBJ2-7
CASSPAGTGNYYEQYF	NA	TRBV6-5	TRBJ2-7
CASSQDRQLNTEAFF	NA	TRBV4-3	TRBJ1-1
CASSLNREKNTGELFF	NA	TRBV7-9	TRBJ2-2
CASRIQGDTQYF	NA	TRBV28	TRBJ2-3
CASSLPHGAGYTF	NA	TRBV12-3/TRBV12-4	TRBJ1-2
CASSQAGRKNIQYF	NA	TRBV27	TRBJ2-4
CASTFSMEDQETQYF	NA	TRBV7-2	TRBJ2-5
CATSPGASDQPQHF	NA	TRBV15	TRBJ1-5
CSAREDQGTYEQYF	NA	TRBV20-1	TRBJ2-7
CASSLGDRVTEAFF	NA	TRBV7-9	TRBJ1-1
CASSLTSGSDNEQFF	NA	TRBV9	TRBJ2-1
CASSQVSDGTEAFF	NA	TRBV4-2	TRBJ1-1
CASSPLPTTSGSGNEQFF	NA	TRBV28	TRBJ2-1
CASSLVLGSHNTQYF	NA	TRBV7-9	TRBJ2-3
CASSPTGAEAFF	NA	TRBV5-1	TRBJ1-1
CASSLETGSRGYTF	NA	TRBV7-9	TRBJ1-2
CASSQDSPTGLRGNEQFF	NA	TRBV4-1	TRBJ2-1
CSMGRKREKLFF	NA	TRBV20-1	TRBJ1-4
CAWSGRQQGNTGELFF	NA	TRBV30	TRBJ2-2
CASSYGMNTEAFF	NA	TRBV6-6	TRBJ1-1
CASSEGSFAYEQYF	NA	TRBV7-2	TRBJ2-7
CASSLQGGYEQYF	NA	TRBV10-2	TRBJ2-7
CASSPPGLVGYGYTF	medium-sized	TRBV7-2	TRBJ1-2
CASSFGTDNYEQYF	NA	TRBV5-1	TRBJ2-7
CASSLGGRKGANEQFF	NA	TRBV7-6	TRBJ2-1
CASSLGVRAGELFF	NA	TRBV12-3/TRBV12-4	TRBJ2-2
CSVEEPRLAASYNEQFF	NA	TRBV29-1	TRBJ2-1
CASSVRSTGGVHTEAFF	NA	TRBV7-8	TRBJ1-1
CASSYLGGDIQYF	NA	TRBV6-5	TRBJ2-4
CASSMDLGSSTEAFF	NA	TRBV19	TRBJ1-1
CASSRLTSGADTQYF	NA	TRBV5-1	TRBJ2-3
CASSREGHQETQYF	NA	TRBV5-6	TRBJ2-5
CASSYSGDPWYEQYF	NA	TRBV6-6	TRBJ2-7
CSVPGQGLANYGYTF	medium-sized	TRBV29-1	TRBJ1-2
CASSLNPGTGFETQYF	NA	TRBV27	TRBJ2-5
CASSVGGANYEQYF	NA	TRBV9	TRBJ2-7
CASSPYPLSTGELFF	NA	TRBV11-3	TRBJ2-2
CASSFNPAGTGEQETQYF	NA	TRBV7-9	TRBJ2-5
CASSPSPTTGRLNYGYTF	NA	TRBV11-2	TRBJ1-2
CASSQKHGTSSKFF	NA	TRBV4-1	TRBJ2-1
CASSLGANQPQHF	NA	TRBV12-3/TRBV12-4	TRBJ1-5
CASSYSDRGYQPQHF	NA	TRBV6-2/TRBV6-3	TRBJ1-5
CSIRALADLYNEQFF	NA	TRBV29-1	TRBJ2-1
CSVATSPAEQYF	medium-sized	TRBV29-1	TRBJ2-7
CSAREGREVYNEQFF	NA	TRBV20-1	TRBJ2-1
CASRPDRGENTIYF	NA	TRBV28	TRBJ1-3